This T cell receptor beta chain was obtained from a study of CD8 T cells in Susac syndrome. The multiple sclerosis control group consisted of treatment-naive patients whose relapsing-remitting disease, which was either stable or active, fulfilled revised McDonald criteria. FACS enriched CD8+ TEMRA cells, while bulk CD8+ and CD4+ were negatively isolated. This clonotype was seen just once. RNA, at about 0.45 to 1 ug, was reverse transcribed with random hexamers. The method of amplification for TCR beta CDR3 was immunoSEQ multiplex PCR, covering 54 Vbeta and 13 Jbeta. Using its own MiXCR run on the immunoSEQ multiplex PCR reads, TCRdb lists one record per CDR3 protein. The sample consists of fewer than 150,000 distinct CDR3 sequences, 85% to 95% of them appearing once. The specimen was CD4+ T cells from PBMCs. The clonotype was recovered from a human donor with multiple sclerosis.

CDR3 in amino acids: CASRRGEGSSYEQYF. The CDR3 region has the DNA TGTGCCAGCCGACGGGGCGAGGGGAGCTCCTACGAGCAGTACTTC. This chain links TRBV28 with TRBJ2-7; D may match TRBD1 or TRBD2 (5 bases each). The ends were cut back, 8 bases at V and 0 bases at J, with 17 bases in the middle. The CDR3 is 15 amino acids. CDR1 is MDHEN, CDR2 SYDVKM, per germline. The complete variable domain, with remaining parts taken from reference TRBV28 and TRBJ2-7, reads DVKVTQSSRYLVKRTGEKVFLECVQDMDHENMFWYRQDPGLGLRLIYFSYDVKMKEKGDIPEGYSVSREKKERFSLILESASTNQTSMYLCASRRGEGSSYEQYFGPGTRLTVT.